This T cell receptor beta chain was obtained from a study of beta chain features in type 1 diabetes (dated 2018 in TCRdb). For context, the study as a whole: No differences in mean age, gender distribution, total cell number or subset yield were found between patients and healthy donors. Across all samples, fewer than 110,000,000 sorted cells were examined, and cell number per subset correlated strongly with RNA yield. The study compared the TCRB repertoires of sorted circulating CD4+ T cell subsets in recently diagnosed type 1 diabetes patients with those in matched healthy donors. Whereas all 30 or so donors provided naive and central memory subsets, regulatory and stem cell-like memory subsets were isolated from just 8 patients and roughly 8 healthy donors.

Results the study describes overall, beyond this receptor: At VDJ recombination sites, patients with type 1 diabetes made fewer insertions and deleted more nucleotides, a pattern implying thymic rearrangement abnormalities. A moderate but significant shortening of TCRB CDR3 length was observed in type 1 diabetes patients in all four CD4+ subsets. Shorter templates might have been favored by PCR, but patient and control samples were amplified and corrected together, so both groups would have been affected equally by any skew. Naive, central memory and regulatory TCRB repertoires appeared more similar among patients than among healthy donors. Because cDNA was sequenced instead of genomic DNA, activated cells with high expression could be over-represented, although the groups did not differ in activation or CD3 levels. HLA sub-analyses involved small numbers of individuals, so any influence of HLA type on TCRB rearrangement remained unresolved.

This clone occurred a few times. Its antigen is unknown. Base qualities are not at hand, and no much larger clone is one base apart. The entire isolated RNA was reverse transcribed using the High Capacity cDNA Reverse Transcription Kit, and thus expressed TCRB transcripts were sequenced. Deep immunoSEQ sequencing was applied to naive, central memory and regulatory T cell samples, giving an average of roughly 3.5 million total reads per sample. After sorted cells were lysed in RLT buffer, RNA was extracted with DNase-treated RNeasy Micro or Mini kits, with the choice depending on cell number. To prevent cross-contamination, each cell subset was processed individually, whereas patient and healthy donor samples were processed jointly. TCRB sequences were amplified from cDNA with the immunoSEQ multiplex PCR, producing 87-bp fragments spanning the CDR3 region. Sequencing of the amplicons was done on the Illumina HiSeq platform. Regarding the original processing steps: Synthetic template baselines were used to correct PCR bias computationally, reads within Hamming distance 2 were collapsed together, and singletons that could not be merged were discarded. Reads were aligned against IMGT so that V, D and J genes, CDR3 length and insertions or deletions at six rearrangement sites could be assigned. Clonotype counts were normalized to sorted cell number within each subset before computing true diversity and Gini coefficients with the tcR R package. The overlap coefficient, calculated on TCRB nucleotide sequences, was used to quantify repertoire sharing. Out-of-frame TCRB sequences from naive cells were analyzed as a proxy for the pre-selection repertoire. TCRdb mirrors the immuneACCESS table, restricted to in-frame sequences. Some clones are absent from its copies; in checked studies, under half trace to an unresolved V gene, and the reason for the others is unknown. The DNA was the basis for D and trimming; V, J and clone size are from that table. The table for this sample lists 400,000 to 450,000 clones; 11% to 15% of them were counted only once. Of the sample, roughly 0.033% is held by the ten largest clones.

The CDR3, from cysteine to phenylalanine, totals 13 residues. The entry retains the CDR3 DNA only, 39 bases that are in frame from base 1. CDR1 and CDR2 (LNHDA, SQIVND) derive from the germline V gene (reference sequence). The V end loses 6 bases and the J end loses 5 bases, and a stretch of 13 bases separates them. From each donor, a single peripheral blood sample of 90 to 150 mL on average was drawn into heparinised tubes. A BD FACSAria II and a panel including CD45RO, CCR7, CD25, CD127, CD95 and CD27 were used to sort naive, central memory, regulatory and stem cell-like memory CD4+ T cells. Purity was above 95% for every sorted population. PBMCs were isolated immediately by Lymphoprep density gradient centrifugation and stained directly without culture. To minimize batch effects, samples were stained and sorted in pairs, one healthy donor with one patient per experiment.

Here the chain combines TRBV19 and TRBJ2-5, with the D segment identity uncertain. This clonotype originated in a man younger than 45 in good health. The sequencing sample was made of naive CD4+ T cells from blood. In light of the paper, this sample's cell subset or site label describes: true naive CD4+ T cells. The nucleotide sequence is TGTGCCAGTAGAGACCCCTCTGGGGAGACCCAGTACTTC. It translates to CASRDPSGETQYF.